A single sample is the source of the 12 T cell receptor beta chains below, sequenced in a study of blood T cell repertoires in COVID-19. Sequenced by immunoSEQ multiplex PCR; TCRdb stores in-frame clones only, minus some. The sample contains roughly 200,000 clones, roughly 86% of which appear only once. The specimen sequenced was peripheral blood. Receptors were obtained from a man younger than 30 with active or convalescent COVID-19.

This chain joins TRBV10-2 and TRBJ2-1; D is possibly TRBD1 (5 bases). The V and J ends lost 9 bases and 2 bases respectively, with 11 bases between them. Germline CDR1 is WSHSY and CDR2 is SAAADI. The CDR3 covers 13 residues. The CDR3 protein is CASGAETYNEQFF. The CDR3 nucleotides are TGCGCCAGTGGGGCGGAGACCTACAATGAGCAGTTCTTC.

This sequence joins TRBV7-9 and TRBJ1-2, with D tentatively TRBD1 (5 bases). With 1 base removed from V and 8 bases from J, the gap between germline ends came to 11 bases. The CDR3 is 13 amino acids. Germline lookup yields CDR1 SEHNR and CDR2 FQNEAQ (reference sequence). DNA of the CDR3: TGTGCCAGCAGCTTAGGACAGTTCATCGGCTACACCTTC. It codes for CASSLGQFIGYTF.

The chain recombines TRBV19 with TRBJ1-6; D might be TRBD1 (5 bases). The germline V and J ends were trimmed by 4 bases and 5 bases, with 15 bases remaining between them. The CDR3 loop spans 16 amino acids. CDR1 and CDR2 (germline): LNHDA, SQIVND (reference sequence). For the CDR3, the DNA is TGTGCCAGTAGTAAATATCGACAGATAAATAATTCACCCCTCCACTTT. Protein: CASSKYRQINNSPLHF. The entire variable domain, with the rest obtained from reference TRBV19 and TRBJ1-6, is as follows: DGGITQSPKYLFRKEGQNVTLSCEQNLNHDAMYWYRQDPGQGLRLIYYSQIVNDFQKGDIAEGYSVSREKKESFPLTVTSAQKNPTAFYLCASSKYRQINNSPLHFGNGTRLTVT.

This chain uses TRBV6-1 with TRBJ1-2; D may be TRBD1 (5 bases). Germline-derived CDR1 and CDR2 are MNHNS and SASEGT. V was shortened by 3 bases and J by 1 base, with 15 bases between the two germline ends. The CDR3 loop spans 16 amino acids. Written as DNA, the CDR3 is TGTGCCAGCAGTGACTATTTGGGGGGTAGTAACTATGGCTACACCTTC. This translates into CASSDYLGGSNYGYTF.

This clone was seen ten or more times. The chain couples TRBV5-6 to TRBJ1-1; a weak D match, TRBD1 (5 bases). Per germline, CDR1 SGHDT and CDR2 YYEEEE. The CDR3 has 15 amino acids. V shed 2 bases and J shed 3 bases, with 14 bases lying between them. The CDR3 spells CASSFRETPYTEAFF. CDR3 nucleotide sequence: TGTGCCAGCAGCTTCAGGGAAACCCCTTACACTGAAGCTTTCTTT.

The chain combines TRBV14 with TRBJ1-5, with D tentatively TRBD1 (5 bases). Germline assignment: CDR1 SGHDN and CDR2 FVKESK. The CDR3 runs 17 residues. V lost 4 bases to trimming and J lost 0 bases, with 16 bases between them. The CDR3 nucleotides read TGTGCCAGCAGCCGGAACGGGACTGGGTATAGCAATCAGCCCCAGCATTTT. Translation: CASSRNGTGYSNQPQHF.

The CDR3 sequence is CASSPTGQGAYGANVLTF. The CDR3 DNA reads TGTGCCAGCAGCCCTACCGGACAGGGGGCTTACGGGGCCAACGTCCTGACTTTC. V usage is TRBV3-1 (or the pseudogene TRBV3-2) and J usage is TRBJ2-6; 11 bases are shared with TRBD1. The V and J ends lost 4 bases and 4 bases, in that order; junction bases with no gene match: 9. Germline V gene lookup returns CDR1 LGHDT and CDR2 YNNKEL (reference sequence). The CDR3 has 18 residues.

With respect to this clone: The junction and the germline gene differ at one end; a read error may be behind it. The V gene is TRBV5-4, the J gene TRBJ2-5, with TRBD2 matching over 7 bases. The CDR3 has 15 residues. The germline V gene encodes CDR1 SGHNT and CDR2 YYREEE (reference sequence). The CDR3 DNA follows: TGTGCCAGCAGCCTAGGACTAGGGCCCCAAGAGGCCCAGTACTTC. Its protein is CASSLGLGPQEAQYF.

The genes are TRBV5-4 and TRBJ2-5; 16 bases are shared with TRBD2. Germline CDR1 reads SGHNT; CDR2 reads YYREEE (reference sequence). V was pared by 4 bases and J by 5 bases, with 17 bases of the junction left unmatched. The CDR3 totals 20 residues. CDR3 DNA sequence: TGTGCCAGCAGCGGCGCGGGACTAGCGGGAGGGGGGGGTTTCGGTGAGACCCAGTACTTC. Residues: CASSGAGLAGGGGFGETQYF.

The chain employs TRBV9 and TRBJ2-2, with 10 nucleotides matching TRBD1. The germline gives CDR1 SGDLS, CDR2 YYNGEE. CDR3 length equals 15 residues. V shed 5 bases, J shed 5 bases, and the junction held 6 bases outside the gene matches. The DNA of the CDR3 is TGTGCCAGCAGGTCGGACAGGGGGGAAACCGGGGAGCTGTTTTTT. This gives the protein CASRSDRGETGELFF.

This clone was counted once. The V and J genes are TRBV29-1 and TRBJ1-1; D is unclear. V lost 4 bases to trimming and J lost 1 base, with 10 bases between them. Germline V gene sequence: CDR1 SQVTM, CDR2 ANQGSEA. The CDR3 runs 13 residues. The CDR3 sequence: CSVAGKGNTEAFF. The CDR3 bases are TGCAGCGTTGCGGGAAAAGGGAACACTGAAGCTTTCTTT.

V is TRBV10-3 and J is TRBJ2-2, with 10 bases fitting TRBD2. This CDR3 has 15 amino acids. Germline CDR1 is ENHRY and CDR2 is SYGVKD. V lost 2 bases to trimming and J lost 3 bases; unmatched junction nucleotides: 0. CDR3 sequence (DNA): TGTGCCATCAGTGAGCTAGCGGGGGACACCGGGGAGCTGTTTTTT. Its translation is CAISELAGDTGELFF.